This TCR beta chain was documented in a study of blood T cells in healthy people across ages. Combining a sample-barcoded 5' primer with a J-beta primer mix, a second PCR ran for roughly 6 to 12 cycles. A 12-random-nucleotide template-switch adaptor tagged each cDNA molecule. One entry per CDR3 protein results from TCRdb running MiXCR on the 5' RACE reads. The table has some 1.4 million distinct CDR3 sequences, approximately 38% seen once; the top ten hold roughly 7.7%. Collection of approximately 9.3 milliliters of peripheral blood was performed for each donor. The CDR3 runs to 14 residues. The V gene's germline CDR1 is MDHEN and CDR2 SYDVKM. Trimming removed 8 bases at V and 5 bases at J, with 19 bases between.

The chain combines TRBV28 with TRBJ2-7, with TRBD2 as a possible D gene (6 bases). This TCR derives from a woman younger than 30 in good health. The sequenced material came from blood. The CDR3 coding sequence is TGTGCCAGCTACCCATGGGGGAGGTCCGACGAGCAGTACTTC. As protein: CASYPWGRSDEQYF.